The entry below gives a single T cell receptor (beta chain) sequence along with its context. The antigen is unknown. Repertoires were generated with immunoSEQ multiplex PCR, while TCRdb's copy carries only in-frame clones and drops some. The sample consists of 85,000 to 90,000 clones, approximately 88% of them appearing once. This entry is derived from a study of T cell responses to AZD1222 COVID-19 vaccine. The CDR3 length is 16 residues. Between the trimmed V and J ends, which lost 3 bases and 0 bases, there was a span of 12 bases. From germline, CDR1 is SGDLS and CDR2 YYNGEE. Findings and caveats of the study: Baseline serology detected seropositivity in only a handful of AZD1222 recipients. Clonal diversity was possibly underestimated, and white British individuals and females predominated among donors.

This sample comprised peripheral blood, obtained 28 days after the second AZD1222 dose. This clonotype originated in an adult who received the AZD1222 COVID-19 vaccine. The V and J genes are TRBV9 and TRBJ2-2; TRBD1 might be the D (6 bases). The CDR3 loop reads CASSGRQETNTGELFF. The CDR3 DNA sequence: TGTGCCAGCAGCGGAAGACAGGAGACGAACACCGGGGAGCTGTTTTTT.